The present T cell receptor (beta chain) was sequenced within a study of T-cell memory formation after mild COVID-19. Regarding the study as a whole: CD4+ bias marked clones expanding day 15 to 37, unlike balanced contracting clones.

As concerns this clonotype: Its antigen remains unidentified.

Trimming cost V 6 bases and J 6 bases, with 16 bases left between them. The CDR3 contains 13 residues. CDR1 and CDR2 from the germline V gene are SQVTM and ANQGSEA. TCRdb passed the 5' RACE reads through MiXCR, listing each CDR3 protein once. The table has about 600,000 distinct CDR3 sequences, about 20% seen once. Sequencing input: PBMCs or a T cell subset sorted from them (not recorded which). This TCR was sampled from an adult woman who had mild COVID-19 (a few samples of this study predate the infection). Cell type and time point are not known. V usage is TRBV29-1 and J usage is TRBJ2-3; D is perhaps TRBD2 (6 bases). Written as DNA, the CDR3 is TGCAGCGTGTGGGGACTTAGTAAGGATACGCAGTATTTT. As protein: CSVWGLSKDTQYF.